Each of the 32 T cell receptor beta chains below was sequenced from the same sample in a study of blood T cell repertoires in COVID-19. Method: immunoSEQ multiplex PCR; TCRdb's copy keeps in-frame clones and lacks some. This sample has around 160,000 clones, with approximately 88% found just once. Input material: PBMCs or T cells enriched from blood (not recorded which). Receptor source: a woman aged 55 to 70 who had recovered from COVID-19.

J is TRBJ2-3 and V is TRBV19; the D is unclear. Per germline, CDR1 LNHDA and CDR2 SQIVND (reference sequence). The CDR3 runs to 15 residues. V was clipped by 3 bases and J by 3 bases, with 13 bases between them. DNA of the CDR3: TGTGCCAGTAGTATTCGCGGCTCCTTTACAGATACGCAGTATTTT. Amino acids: CASSIRGSFTDTQYF.

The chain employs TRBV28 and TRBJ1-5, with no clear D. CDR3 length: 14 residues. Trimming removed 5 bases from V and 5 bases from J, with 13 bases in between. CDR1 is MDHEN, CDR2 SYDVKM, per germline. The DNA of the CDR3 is TGTGCCAGCAGTCCTGGCGGGTTCGATCAGCCCCAGCATTTT. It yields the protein CASSPGGFDQPQHF.

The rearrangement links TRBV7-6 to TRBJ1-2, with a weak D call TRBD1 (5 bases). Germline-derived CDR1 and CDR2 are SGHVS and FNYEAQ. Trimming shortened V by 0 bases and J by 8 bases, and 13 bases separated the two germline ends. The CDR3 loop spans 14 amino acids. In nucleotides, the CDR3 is TGTGCCAGCAGCTTAGCGACATCTTGGGGCGGCTACACCTTC. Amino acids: CASSLATSWGGYTF.

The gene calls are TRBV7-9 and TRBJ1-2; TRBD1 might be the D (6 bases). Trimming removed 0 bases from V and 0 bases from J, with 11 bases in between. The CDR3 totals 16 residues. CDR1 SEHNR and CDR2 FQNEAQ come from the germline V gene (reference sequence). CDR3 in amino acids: CASSLAGQRANYGYTF. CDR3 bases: TGTGCCAGCAGCTTAGCAGGACAGAGAGCTAACTATGGCTACACCTTC.

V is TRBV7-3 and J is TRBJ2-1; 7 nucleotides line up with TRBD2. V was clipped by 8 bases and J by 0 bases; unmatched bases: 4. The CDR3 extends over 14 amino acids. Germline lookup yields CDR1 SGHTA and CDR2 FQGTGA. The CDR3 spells CASSPGGSYNEQFF. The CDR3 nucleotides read TGTGCCAGCTCCCCGGGGGGCTCCTACAATGAGCAGTTCTTC.

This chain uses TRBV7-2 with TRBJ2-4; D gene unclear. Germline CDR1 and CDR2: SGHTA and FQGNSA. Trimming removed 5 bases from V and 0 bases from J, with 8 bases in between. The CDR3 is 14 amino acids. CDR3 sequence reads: CASSLYTAKNIQYF. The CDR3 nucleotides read TGTGCCAGCAGCCTCTATACAGCCAAAAACATTCAGTACTTC. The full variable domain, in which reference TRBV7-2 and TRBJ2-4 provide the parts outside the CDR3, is GAGVSQSPSNKVTEKGKDVELRCDPISGHTALYWYRQSLGQGLEFLIYFQGNSAPDKSGLPSDRFSAERTGGSVSTLTIQRTQQEDSAVYLCASSLYTAKNIQYFGAGTRLSVL.

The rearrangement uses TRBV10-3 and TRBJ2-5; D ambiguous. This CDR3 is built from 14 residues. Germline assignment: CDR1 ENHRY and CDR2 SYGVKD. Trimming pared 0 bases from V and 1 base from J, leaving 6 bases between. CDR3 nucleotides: TGTGCCATCAGTGAGTCGAGAGCCCAAGAGACCCAGTACTTC. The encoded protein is CAISESRAQETQYF.

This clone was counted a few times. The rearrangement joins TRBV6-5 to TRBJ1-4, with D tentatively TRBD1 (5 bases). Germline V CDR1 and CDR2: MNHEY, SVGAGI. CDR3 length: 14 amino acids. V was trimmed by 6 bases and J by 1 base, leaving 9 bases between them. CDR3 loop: CASRRGETNEKLFF. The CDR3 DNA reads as TGTGCCAGCAGGCGGGGGGAAACTAATGAAAAACTGTTTTTT.

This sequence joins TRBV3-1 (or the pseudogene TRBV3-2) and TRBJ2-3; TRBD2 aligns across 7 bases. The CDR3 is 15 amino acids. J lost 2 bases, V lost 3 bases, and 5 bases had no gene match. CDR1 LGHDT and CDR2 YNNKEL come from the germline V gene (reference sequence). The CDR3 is CASSQSGVITDTQYF. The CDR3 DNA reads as TGTGCCAGCAGCCAGAGCGGGGTAATCACAGATACGCAGTATTTT.

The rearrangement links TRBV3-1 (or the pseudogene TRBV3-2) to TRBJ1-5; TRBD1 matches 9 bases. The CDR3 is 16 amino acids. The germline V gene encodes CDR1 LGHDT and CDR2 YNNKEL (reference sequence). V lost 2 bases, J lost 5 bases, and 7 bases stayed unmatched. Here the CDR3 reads CASSQTGGRRDQPQHF. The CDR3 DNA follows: TGTGCCAGCAGCCAAACAGGGGGCCGTAGAGATCAGCCCCAGCATTTT.

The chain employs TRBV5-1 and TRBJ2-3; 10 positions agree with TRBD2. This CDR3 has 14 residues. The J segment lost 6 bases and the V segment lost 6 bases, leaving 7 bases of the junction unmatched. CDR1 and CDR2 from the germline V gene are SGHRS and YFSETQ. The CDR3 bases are TGCGCCAGCACCGGCGGTAGCGGGAGGGATACGCAGTATTTT. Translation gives CASTGGSGRDTQYF.

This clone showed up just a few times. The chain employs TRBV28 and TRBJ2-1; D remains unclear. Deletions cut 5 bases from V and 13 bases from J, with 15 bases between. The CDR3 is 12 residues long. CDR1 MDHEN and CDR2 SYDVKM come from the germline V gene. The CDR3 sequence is CASSRMAEPQFF. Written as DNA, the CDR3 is TGTGCCAGCAGTCGAATGGCGGAGCCCCAGTTCTTC.

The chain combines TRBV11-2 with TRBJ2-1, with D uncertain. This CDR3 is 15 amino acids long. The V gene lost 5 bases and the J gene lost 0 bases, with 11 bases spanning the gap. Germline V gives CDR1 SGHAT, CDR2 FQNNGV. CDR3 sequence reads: CASSHPLGSYNEQFF. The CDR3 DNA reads TGTGCCAGCAGCCACCCTCTAGGCTCCTACAATGAGCAGTTCTTC.

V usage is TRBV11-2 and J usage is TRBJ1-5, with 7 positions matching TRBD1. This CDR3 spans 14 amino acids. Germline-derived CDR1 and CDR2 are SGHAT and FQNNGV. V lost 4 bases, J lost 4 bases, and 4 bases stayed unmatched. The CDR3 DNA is TGTGCCAGCAGCTCGGGACAGTTTAATCAGCCCCAGCATTTT. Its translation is CASSSGQFNQPQHF.

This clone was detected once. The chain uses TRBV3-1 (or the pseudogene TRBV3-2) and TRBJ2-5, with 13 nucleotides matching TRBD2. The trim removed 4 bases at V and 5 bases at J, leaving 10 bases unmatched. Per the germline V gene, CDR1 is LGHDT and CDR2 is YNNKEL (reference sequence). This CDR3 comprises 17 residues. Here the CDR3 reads CASSPGTSGIAWETQYF. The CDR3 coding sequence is TGTGCCAGCAGCCCCGGGACTAGCGGGATCGCGTGGGAGACCCAGTACTTC.

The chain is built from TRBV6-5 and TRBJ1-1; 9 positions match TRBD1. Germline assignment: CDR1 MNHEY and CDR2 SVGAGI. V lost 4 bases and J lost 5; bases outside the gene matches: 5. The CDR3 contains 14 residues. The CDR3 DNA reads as TGTGCCAGCAGTTGGGACAGGGAGGGGACTGAAGCTTTCTTT. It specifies CASSWDREGTEAFF.

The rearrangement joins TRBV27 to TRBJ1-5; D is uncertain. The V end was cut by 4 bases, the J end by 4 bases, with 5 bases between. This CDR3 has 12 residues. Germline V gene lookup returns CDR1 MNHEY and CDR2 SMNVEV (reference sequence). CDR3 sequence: CASSSINQPQHF. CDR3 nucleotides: TGTGCCAGCAGTTCCATTAATCAGCCCCAGCATTTT.

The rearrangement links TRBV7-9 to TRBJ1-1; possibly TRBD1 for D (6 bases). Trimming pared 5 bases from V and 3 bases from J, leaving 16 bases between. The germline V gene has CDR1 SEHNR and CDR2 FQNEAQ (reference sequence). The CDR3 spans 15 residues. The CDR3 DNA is TGTGCCAGCAGCCTTTGGGGGGGCATCGACACTGAAGCTTTCTTT. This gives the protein CASSLWGGIDTEAFF.

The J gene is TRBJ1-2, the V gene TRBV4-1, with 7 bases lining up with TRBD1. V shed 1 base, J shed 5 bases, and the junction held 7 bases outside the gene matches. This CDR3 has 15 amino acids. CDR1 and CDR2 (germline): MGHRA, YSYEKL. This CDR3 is CASSQATGVRYGYTF. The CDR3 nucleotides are TGCGCCAGCAGCCAAGCCACAGGGGTGCGGTATGGCTACACCTTC.

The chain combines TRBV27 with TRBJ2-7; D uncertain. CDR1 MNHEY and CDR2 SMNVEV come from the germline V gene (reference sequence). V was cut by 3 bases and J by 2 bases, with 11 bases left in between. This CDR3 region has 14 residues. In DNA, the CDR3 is TGTGCCAGCAGTTTTCACAGTTCAACCTACGAGCAGTACTTC. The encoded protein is CASSFHSSTYEQYF.

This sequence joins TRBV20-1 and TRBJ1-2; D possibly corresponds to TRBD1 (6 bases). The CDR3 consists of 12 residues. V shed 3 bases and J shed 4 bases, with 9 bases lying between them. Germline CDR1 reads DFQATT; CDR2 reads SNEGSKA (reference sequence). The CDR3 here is CSASRGTYGYTF. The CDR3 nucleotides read TGCAGTGCTAGTAGGGGGACCTATGGCTACACCTTC.

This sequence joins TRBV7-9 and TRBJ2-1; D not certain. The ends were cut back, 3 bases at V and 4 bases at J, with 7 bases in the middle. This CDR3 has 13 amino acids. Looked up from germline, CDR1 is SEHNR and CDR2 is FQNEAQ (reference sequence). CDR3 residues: CASSLGLYNEQFF. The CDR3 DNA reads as TGTGCCAGCAGCTTGGGCTTATACAATGAGCAGTTCTTC.

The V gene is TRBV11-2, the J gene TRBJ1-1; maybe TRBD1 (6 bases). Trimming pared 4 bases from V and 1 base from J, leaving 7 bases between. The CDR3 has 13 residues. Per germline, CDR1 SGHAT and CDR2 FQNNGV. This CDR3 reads CASSWGQNTEAFF. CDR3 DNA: TGTGCCAGCAGCTGGGGACAGAACACTGAAGCTTTCTTT.

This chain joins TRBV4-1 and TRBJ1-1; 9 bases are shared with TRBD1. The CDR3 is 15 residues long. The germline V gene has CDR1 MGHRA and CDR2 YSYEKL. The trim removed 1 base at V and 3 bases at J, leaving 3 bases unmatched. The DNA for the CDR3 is TGCGCCAGCAGCCAAGGGGGACAGGGCTACACTGAAGCTTTCTTT. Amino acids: CASSQGGQGYTEAFF.

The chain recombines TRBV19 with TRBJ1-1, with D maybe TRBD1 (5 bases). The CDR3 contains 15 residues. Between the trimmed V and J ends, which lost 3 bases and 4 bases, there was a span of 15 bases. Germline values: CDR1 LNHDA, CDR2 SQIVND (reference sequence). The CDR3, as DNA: TGTGCCAGTAGTATTTGGGGCGTCCTCCCCACTGAAGCTTTCTTT. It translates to CASSIWGVLPTEAFF.

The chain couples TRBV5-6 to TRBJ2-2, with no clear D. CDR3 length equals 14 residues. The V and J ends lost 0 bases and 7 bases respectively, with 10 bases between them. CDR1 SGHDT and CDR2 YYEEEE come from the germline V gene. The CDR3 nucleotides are TGTGCCAGCAGCTTGGACTCCGCCGGCGGGGAGCTGTTTTTT. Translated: CASSLDSAGGELFF.

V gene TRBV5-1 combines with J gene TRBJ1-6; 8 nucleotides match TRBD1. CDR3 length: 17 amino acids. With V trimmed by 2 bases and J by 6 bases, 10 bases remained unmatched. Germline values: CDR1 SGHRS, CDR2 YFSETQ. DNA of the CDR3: TGCGCCAGCAGCTTCGACATCGGACAGGGAGCTAATTCACCCCTCCACTTT. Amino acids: CASSFDIGQGANSPLHF.

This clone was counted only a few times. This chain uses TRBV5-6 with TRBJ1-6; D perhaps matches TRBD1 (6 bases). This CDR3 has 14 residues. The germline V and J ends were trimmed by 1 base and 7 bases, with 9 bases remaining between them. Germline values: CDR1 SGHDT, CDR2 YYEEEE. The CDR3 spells CASSLRTVNSPLHF. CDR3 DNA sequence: TGTGCCAGCAGCTTGCGGACAGTCAATTCACCCCTCCACTTT.

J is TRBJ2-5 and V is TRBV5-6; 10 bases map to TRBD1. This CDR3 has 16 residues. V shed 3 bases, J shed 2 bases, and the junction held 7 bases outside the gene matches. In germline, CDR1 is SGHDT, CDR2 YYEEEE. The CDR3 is CASSSYGTGEQETQYF. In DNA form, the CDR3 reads TGTGCCAGCAGCTCATACGGGACAGGGGAACAAGAGACCCAGTACTTC.

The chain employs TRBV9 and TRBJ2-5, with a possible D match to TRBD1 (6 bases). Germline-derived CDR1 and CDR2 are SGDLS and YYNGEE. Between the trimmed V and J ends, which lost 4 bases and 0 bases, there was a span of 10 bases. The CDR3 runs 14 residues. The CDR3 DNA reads TGTGCCAGCAGCCGCACAGGGTACCAAGAGACCCAGTACTTC. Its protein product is CASSRTGYQETQYF. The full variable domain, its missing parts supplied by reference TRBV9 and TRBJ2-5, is DSGVTQTPKHLITATGQRVTLRCSPRSGDLSVYWYQQSLDQGLQFLIQYYNGEERAKGNILERFSAQQFPDLHSELNLSSLELGDSALYFCASSRTGYQETQYFGPGTRLLVL.

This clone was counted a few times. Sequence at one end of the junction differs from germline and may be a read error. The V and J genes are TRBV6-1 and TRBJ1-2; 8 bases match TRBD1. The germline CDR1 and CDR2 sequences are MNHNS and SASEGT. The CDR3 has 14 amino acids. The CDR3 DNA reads TGTGCCAGCTGTGACAGGGGACGCGGCTATGGCTACACCTTC. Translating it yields CASCDRGRGYGYTF.

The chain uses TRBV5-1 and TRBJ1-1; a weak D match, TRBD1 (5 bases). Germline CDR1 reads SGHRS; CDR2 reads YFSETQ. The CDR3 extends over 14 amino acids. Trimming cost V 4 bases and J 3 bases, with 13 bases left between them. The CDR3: CASSRGEEDTEAFF. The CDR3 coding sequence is TGCGCCAGCAGCCGAGGGGAGGAGGACACTGAAGCTTTCTTT.